This TCR beta chain came from a study of prognosis after radiotherapy for stage I lung cancer. Study-wide context: Every patient with non-small cell lung cancer was judged medically inoperable. Alongside stereotactic body radiotherapy, concurrent therapy was given to no patient.

The germline V gene has CDR1 MNHEY and CDR2 SVGAGI. This CDR3 region has 15 residues. The V and J ends lost 0 bases and 0 bases respectively, with 9 bases between them. With two time points in the design, 5 to 7.5 milliliters of peripheral blood were drawn at each one. Using two-round multiplex PCR, the authors amplified TCR beta CDR3 from genomic DNA. Every TRBV and TRBJ gene had its own specific primer in first-round PCR. In TCRdb, the multiplex PCR reads were re-called with MiXCR into one record per CDR3 protein. The repertoire includes some 15,000 distinct CDR3 sequences, around three fifths of them detected once, and approximately 25% sits in the top ten.

This specimen was PBMCs, taken before or after stereotactic body radiation therapy (not recorded which). The clonotype comes from a donor aged 50 or older with non-small cell lung cancer. The chain joins TRBV6-5 to TRBJ2-7, with a possible D match to TRBD1 (6 bases). CDR3 amino acids: CASSYSTGLSYEQYF. The CDR3, as DNA: TGTGCCAGCAGTTACTCTACAGGGCTCTCCTACGAGCAGTACTTC.